The 8 T cell receptor beta chains listed next were all sequenced from one sample in a study of T cell responses to AZD1222 COVID-19 vaccine. Assay: immunoSEQ multiplex PCR; the TCRdb copy retains only in-frame clones and omits some. The sample has 110,000 or so clones; approximately 89% are singletons. Material: peripheral blood, obtained 28 days after the second AZD1222 dose. The receptor source for this set is an adult who received the AZD1222 COVID-19 vaccine.

The gene calls are TRBV28 and TRBJ1-1, with a weak D call TRBD1 (5 bases). In germline, CDR1 is MDHEN, CDR2 SYDVKM. CDR3 length equals 16 residues. V lost 0 bases, J lost 1 base, and 12 bases lay in between. The CDR3 loop reads CASSLWGDGENTEAFF. DNA for the CDR3: TGTGCCAGCAGTTTATGGGGGGACGGAGAGAACACTGAAGCTTTCTTT.

A single count supports this clone. This chain connects TRBV25-1 to TRBJ1-4; 7 bases line up with TRBD1. Germline V lookup: CDR1 MGHDK, CDR2 SYGVNS. With V trimmed by 3 bases and J by 7 bases, 5 bases remained unmatched. This CDR3 has 14 residues. In nucleotides, the CDR3 is TGTGCCAGCAGTGAGACAGGGCCGGGTGAAAAACTGTTTTTT. This sequence encodes CASSETGPGEKLFF.

The chain carries TRBV2 and TRBJ1-4, with D possibly TRBD1 on 6 matching bases. Trimming removed 7 bases at V and 4 bases at J, with 13 bases between. The CDR3 spans 14 residues. Germline values: CDR1 SNHLY, CDR2 FYNNEI. The CDR3 here is CASNRWDNNEKLFF. CDR3 sequence (DNA): TGTGCCAGCAATCGTTGGGACAATAATGAAAAACTGTTTTTT.

V usage is TRBV7-9 and J usage is TRBJ1-4; no firm D call. The CDR3 totals 12 residues. Germline V gives CDR1 SEHNR, CDR2 FQNEAQ (reference sequence). Between the trimmed V and J ends, which lost 5 bases and 5 bases, there was a span of 6 bases. CDR3 nucleotide sequence: TGTGCCAGCAGCCCGAACAATGAAAAACTGTTTTTT. Translating gives CASSPNNEKLFF.

In its sample, this clone was seen a few times. J is TRBJ2-2 and V is TRBV4-2; D is possibly TRBD2 (6 bases). This CDR3 is 16 amino acids long. Trimming shortened V by 1 base and J by 3 bases, and 12 bases separated the two germline ends. The germline gives CDR1 LGHNA, CDR2 YNFKEQ. CDR3 amino acids: CASSQAWGGDTGELFF. The CDR3 nucleotides read TGTGCCAGCAGCCAAGCGTGGGGCGGGGACACCGGGGAGCTGTTTTTT.

The chain couples TRBV5-6 to TRBJ1-5, with TRBD1 matching 8 bases. The ends lost 4 bases at V and 8 bases at J; junction bases unmatched: 8. The germline V gene has CDR1 SGHDT and CDR2 YYEEEE. CDR3 length: 14 amino acids. The CDR3, as DNA: TGTGCCAGCAGCCCCTGGACAGGGAGGGAGCCCCAGCATTTT. Translation: CASSPWTGREPQHF.

The rearrangement joins TRBV10-3 to TRBJ2-3, with TRBD2 as a possible D gene (7 bases). CDR3 length: 12 residues. Deletions cut 10 bases from V and 4 bases from J, with 12 bases between. CDR1 is ENHRY, CDR2 SYGVKD, per germline. For the CDR3, the DNA is TGTGCCACGAGGGGGGGCGCAGATACGCAGTATTTT. It is translated as CATRGGADTQYF.

Only one count was recorded for this clone. This sequence joins TRBV9 and TRBJ1-6, with 8 positions matching TRBD1. Germline assignment: CDR1 SGDLS and CDR2 YYNGEE. There are 14 residues in the CDR3. Germline trimming cut 1 base from V and 6 bases from J; bases unmatched to any gene: 0. In nucleotides, the CDR3 is TGTGCCAGCAGCGTACAGGGGGCTAATTCACCCCTCCACTTT. This translates into CASSVQGANSPLHF. The entire variable domain, with the rest obtained from reference TRBV9 and TRBJ1-6, is as follows: DSGVTQTPKHLITATGQRVTLRCSPRSGDLSVYWYQQSLDQGLQFLIQYYNGEERAKGNILERFSAQQFPDLHSELNLSSLELGDSALYFCASSVQGANSPLHFGNGTRLTVT.